This T cell receptor beta chain came from a study of T cells in tuberculosis. About the research overall: In South Africa, adults with active tuberculosis were compared with IGRA-negative and latently infected IGRA-positive adolescents. Findings and caveats of the study: Active tuberculosis cases were adults; controls were adolescents. The TCR-beta difference was not significant; alpha differences partly reflected length.

This CDR3 spans 16 amino acids. Germline V gene lookup returns CDR1 SGHTA and CDR2 FQGNSA. V lost 5 bases to trimming and J lost 0 bases, with 14 bases between them. Worth noting for this clone: What it binds is unknown.

This table comes from immunoSEQ multiplex PCR, and its TCRdb copy is limited to in-frame clones, with some not included. The sample has around 45,000 clones, around 94% seen once. At study entry, adolescents had tuberculin skin tests and IGRA screening. The origin of this receptor is a donor aged 5 to 30 with latent tuberculosis or without tuberculosis infection. Some clones in this sample may be carry-over from other donors' samples. Source material: PBMCs. The V and J genes are TRBV7-2 and TRBJ1-3; D uncertain. The CDR3 DNA reads as TGTGCCAGCAGCCCCACCCGGGATCTCTCTGGAAACACCATATATTTT. This sequence encodes CASSPTRDLSGNTIYF.